The rows below give T cell receptor beta chains drawn from one sample of a study of shared clonotypes between healthy human individuals. The data were produced by immunoSEQ multiplex PCR, yet TCRdb's version contains in-frame clones alone and is incomplete. The table lists millions of clones, roughly 92% of them singletons. The sequencing sample was made of naive CD4+ T cells sorted from blood. Receptors originate from a man between 18 and 35 years old in good health. Each CDR3 is given with its conserved first and last residue. A D gene is named only where the DNA matches it firmly. Expanded clones get a size class; other rows say once, few or many, or leave the size out.

CDR3nt,CDR3aa,d_gene,len,v_gene,abundance,j_gene
TGTGCCCTCAACCCCAGTGGCGGGGAGCTGTTTTTT,CALNPSGGELFF,.,12,TRBV30,.,TRBJ2-2
TGCGCCAGCAGCCAAGGCCCTAAGGGGGCGCCCGGTCAGCCCCAGCATTTT,CASSQGPKGAPGQPQHF,TRBD1,17,TRBV4-1,.,TRBJ1-5
TGTGCCAGCAGTCATGATTCCGCCGGGACTAGCGGGGGATCCTACGAGCAGTACTTC,CASSHDSAGTSGGSYEQYF,TRBD2,19,TRBV2,.,TRBJ2-7
TGCGCCAGCAGTGAGTCCGCAGGTCTTAACTATGGCTACACCTTC,CASSESAGLNYGYTF,.,15,TRBV10-2,once,TRBJ1-2
TGCAGTGCTGGGGGCGACGGAACAGCTTTCTTT,CSAGGDGTAFF,.,11,TRBV20-1,.,TRBJ1-1
TGCAGCGTTGATCTGGACAGTATAACCGGGGAGCTGTTTTTT,CSVDLDSITGELFF,.,14,TRBV29-1,.,TRBJ2-2
TGCGCCAGCAGTGATGGGACTTCGGGGGTAGGGGAGCTGTTTTTT,CASSDGTSGVGELFF,.,15,TRBV10-2,.,TRBJ2-2
TGCGCCAGCAGAACAGGGGACACTGAAGCTTTCTTT,CASRTGDTEAFF,TRBD1,12,TRBV5-1,few,TRBJ1-1
TGTGCCAGCAGCCAGCCGGACAGGGGAAATGAGCAGTTCTTC,CASSQPDRGNEQFF,TRBD1,14,TRBV7-2,.,TRBJ2-1
TGTGCCAGCAGCTTAGCGGGGAGGGTGACGTACGAGCAGTACTTC,CASSLAGRVTYEQYF,TRBD2,15,TRBV7-2,.,TRBJ2-7
TGTGCCAGCAGCTCACGACTAGCGGGAGGCAATGAGCAGTTCTTC,CASSSRLAGGNEQFF,TRBD2,15,TRBV11-2,.,TRBJ2-1